This T cell receptor beta chain was identified during a study of T cell responses to AZD1222 COVID-19 vaccine. Notes on the study in general: No repertoire was sampled before or during the peak T cell response, only after it. The study found Spike-specific TCR breadth and depth rose after two AZD1222 doses. There were mostly white British donors and more females than males, and clonal diversity was possibly underestimated. Regions 160-218 and 743-854 held dominance among vaccine-associated CD4 TCRs, which spanned spike.

About this clone: Its target is unknown.

Germline V gene data show CDR1 as SQVTM and CDR2 as ANQGSEA. The trim removed 7 bases at V and 7 bases at J, leaving 7 bases unmatched. The CDR3 consists of 13 residues. The method was immunoSEQ multiplex PCR; TCRdb's version includes in-frame clones alone and lacks a portion of them. This table has 80,000 to 90,000 clones, under 95% appearing once. This chain connects TRBV29-1 to TRBJ1-4, with 9 bases aligning to TRBD1. This clonotype was obtained from an adult in good health. This sample comprised peripheral blood, obtained on day 0 of MenACWY control vaccination. CDR3 sequence (DNA): TGCAGCGCTTGGACAGGGGACACTGAAAAACTGTTTTTT. It translates to CSAWTGDTEKLFF.